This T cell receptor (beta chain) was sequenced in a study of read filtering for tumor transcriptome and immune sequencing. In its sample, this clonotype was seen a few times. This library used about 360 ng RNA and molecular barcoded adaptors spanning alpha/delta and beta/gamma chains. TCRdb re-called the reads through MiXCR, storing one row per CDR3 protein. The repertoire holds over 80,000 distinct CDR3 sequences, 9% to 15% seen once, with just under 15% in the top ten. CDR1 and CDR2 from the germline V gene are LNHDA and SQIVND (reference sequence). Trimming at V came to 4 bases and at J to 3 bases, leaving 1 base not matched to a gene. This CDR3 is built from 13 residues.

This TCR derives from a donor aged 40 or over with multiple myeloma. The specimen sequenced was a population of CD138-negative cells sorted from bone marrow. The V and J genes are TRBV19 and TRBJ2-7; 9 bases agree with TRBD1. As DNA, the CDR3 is TGTGCCAGTAGTAGGGACAGGGACTACGAGCAGTACTTC. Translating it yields CASSRDRDYEQYF. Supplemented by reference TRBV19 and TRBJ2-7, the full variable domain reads DGGITQSPKYLFRKEGQNVTLSCEQNLNHDAMYWYRQDPGQGLRLIYYSQIVNDFQKGDIAEGYSVSREKKESFPLTVTSAQKNPTAFYLCASSRDRDYEQYFGPGTRLTVT.